The next 13 T cell receptor beta chains were all read from a single sample in a study of cytomegalovirus exposure and HLA in healthy donors. With 60 Vbeta and 13 Jbeta primers, the PCR was carried out. Assay used: immunoSEQ multiplex PCR; TCRdb lists only in-frame clones, some missing. The repertoire holds around 200,000 clones, with 81% as singletons. The sequenced material came from PBMCs. Source of these receptors: a man over 45 in good health and CMV-seronegative.

This sequence joins TRBV19 and TRBJ2-5; D possibly corresponds to TRBD2 (6 bases). The end of the DNA aligns better with TRBJ2-7, so the J call may be wrong. The CDR3 extends over 13 amino acids. CDR1 is LNHDA and CDR2 is SQIVND in the germline V gene (reference sequence). DNA for the CDR3: TGTGCCAGTAGTATGCGGGATAACTACGAGCAGTACTTC. Translated: CASSMRDNYEQYF.

This clone appeared a single time. This chain uses TRBV4-1 with TRBJ1-5; a possible D gene is TRBD1 (5 bases). CDR3 length: 15 residues. The V end lost 2 bases, the J end lost 9 bases, and 17 bases lay between the germline ends. Per germline, CDR1 MGHRA and CDR2 YSYEKL. CDR3 residues: CASSQSWQGFGPQHF. The CDR3 coding sequence is TGCGCCAGCAGCCAAAGTTGGCAGGGCTTTGGGCCCCAGCATTTT.

This chain joins TRBV7-2 and TRBJ1-1; D might be TRBD1 (5 bases). Between the trimmed V and J ends, which lost 5 bases and 4 bases, there was a span of 14 bases. Germline V gene lookup returns CDR1 SGHTA and CDR2 FQGNSA. The CDR3 length is 14 residues. The CDR3 nucleotides read TGTGCCAGCAGCCGGGGGGTTTGGACCACTGAAGCTTTCTTT. Protein sequence: CASSRGVWTTEAFF.

The genes are TRBV7-9 and TRBJ2-1; D perhaps matches TRBD2 (7 bases). Trimming took off 5 bases at V and 2 bases at J, with 16 bases between the two ends. The germline CDR1 and CDR2 sequences are SEHNR and FQNEAQ (reference sequence). CDR3 length: 16 amino acids. CDR3 DNA sequence: TGTGCCAGCAGCCCCGGGGGGCCTCTGGCCTACAATGAGCAGTTCTTC. Encoded protein: CASSPGGPLAYNEQFF.

There are a few counts of this clone. The CDR3 DNA reads TGCAGTGCTAGTGCGGGGGAGCAGTTCTTC. Residues: CSASAGEQFF. The chain employs TRBV20-1 and TRBJ2-1; a weak D match, TRBD2 (6 bases). V was cut by 3 bases and J by 10 bases, with 7 bases left in between. The CDR3 extends over 10 amino acids. Germline V CDR1 and CDR2: DFQATT, SNEGSKA (reference sequence).

This chain joins TRBV4-1 and TRBJ1-6; weak D call: TRBD1 (6 bases). V dropped 3 bases and J dropped 7 bases, with 16 bases sitting between them. The length of the CDR3 is 16 residues. The germline gives CDR1 MGHRA, CDR2 YSYEKL. For the CDR3, the DNA is TGCGCCAGCAGCCAGGGACCGGGACAAAAAAATTCACCCCTCCACTTT. It codes for CASSQGPGQKNSPLHF.

The rearrangement links TRBV5-1 to TRBJ1-3, with 8 bases identical to TRBD1. The CDR3 has 15 residues. V was clipped by 4 bases and J by 4 bases; unmatched bases: 7. Per the germline V gene, CDR1 is SGHRS and CDR2 is YFSETQ. For the CDR3, the DNA is TGCGCCAGCAGCCTGGGACAGGCCGGAGGAAACACCATATATTTT. Translated, it gives CASSLGQAGGNTIYF. The variable domain in full, completed from reference TRBV5-1 and TRBJ1-3, reads KAGVTQTPRYLIKTRGQQVTLSCSPISGHRSVSWYQQTPGQGLQFLFEYFSETQRNKGNFPGRFSGRQFSNSRSEMNVSTLELGDSALYLCASSLGQAGGNTIYFGEGSWLTVV.

The chain couples TRBV4-3 to TRBJ2-7; a possible D gene is TRBD2 (5 bases). This CDR3 contains 15 residues. In germline, CDR1 is LGHNA, CDR2 YSLEER. The V gene lost 1 base and the J gene lost 3 bases, with 13 bases spanning the gap. The CDR3 sequence: CASSQARVGSYEQYF. CDR3 nucleotide sequence: TGCGCCAGCAGCCAAGCCCGCGTTGGGAGCTACGAGCAGTACTTC.

This rearrangement joins TRBV11-2 to TRBJ2-7; the D gene is possibly TRBD1 (6 bases). Trimming cost V 4 bases and J 0 bases, with 10 bases left between them. CDR3 size: 14 residues. Germline lookup yields CDR1 SGHAT and CDR2 FQNNGV. The CDR3 bases are TGTGCCAGCAGCTCCGGACAGAACTCCTACGAGCAGTACTTC. Protein: CASSSGQNSYEQYF.

The CDR3 region is CASSLGVGGADTQYF. Here the CDR3 DNA reads TGCGCCAGCAGCTTGGGGGTCGGGGGGGCCGATACGCAGTATTTT. V and J are TRBV5-1 and TRBJ2-3; 8 nucleotides match TRBD2. The CDR3 length is 15 residues. CDR1 is SGHRS, CDR2 YFSETQ, per germline. V shed 0 bases, J shed 6 bases, and the junction held 6 bases outside the gene matches.

The chain recombines TRBV6-1 with TRBJ2-5, with TRBD2 matching over 8 bases. Germline V gene data show CDR1 as MNHNS and CDR2 as SASEGT. V shed 8 bases, J shed 5 bases, and the junction held 7 bases outside the gene matches. The CDR3 runs to 13 residues. The CDR3 spells CASRPGLGETQYF. Here the CDR3 DNA reads TGTGCCAGCCGACCGGGACTAGGTGAGACCCAGTACTTC.

V gene TRBV7-9 combines with J gene TRBJ2-7, with 7 bases lining up with TRBD1. The CDR3 loop spans 14 amino acids. Trimming took 6 bases from V and 4 from J; bases not matched to a gene: 9. Per the germline V gene, CDR1 is SEHNR and CDR2 is FQNEAQ (reference sequence). The chain's CDR3 is CASSSDRLGYEQYF. CDR3 bases: TGTGCCAGCAGTTCGGACAGGCTGGGGTACGAGCAGTACTTC.

As DNA, the CDR3 is TGTGCCAGCAGTCCATGGGGAGGGCGTCAGCCCCAGCATTTT. Translation: CASSPWGGRQPQHF. The gene calls are TRBV5-6 and TRBJ1-5, with D uncertain. V shed 5 bases and J shed 6 bases, with 15 bases lying between them. Per germline, CDR1 SGHDT and CDR2 YYEEEE. The CDR3 length is 14 residues.